This TCR beta chain was sequenced for a study of cytomegalovirus exposure and HLA in healthy donors. On the study more broadly: Tens of millions of unique TCRs from HLA-typed donors were held in an early release of data. Study-wide findings and caveats: Rates of TCR association differed by HLA locus in a later analysis, with DRB1 highest and HLA-C lowest.

Donors in the study were healthy people who gave bone marrow. Points on this clone: Its antigen is unidentified. Other nucleotide sequences in the sample specify the same CDR3.

Vbeta (60) and Jbeta (13) primers were used in the PCR. Assay: immunoSEQ multiplex PCR; the TCRdb copy retains only in-frame clones and omits some. The table lists some 71,000 clones, approximately 67% of them singletons. The CDR3 is 15 residues long. Germline lookup yields CDR1 MDHEN and CDR2 SYDVKM. V trimming: 5 bases; J trimming: 0 bases; junction bases outside the gene matches: 1. This chain joins TRBV28 and TRBJ2-6; 7 bases fit TRBD1. The sequence derives from a man between 40 and 49 years old in good health and CMV-seropositive. Sequencing input: PBMCs. This CDR3 reads CASSRDSSGANVLTF. The CDR3 bases are TGTGCCAGCAGTCGGGACAGCTCTGGGGCCAACGTCCTGACTTTC.